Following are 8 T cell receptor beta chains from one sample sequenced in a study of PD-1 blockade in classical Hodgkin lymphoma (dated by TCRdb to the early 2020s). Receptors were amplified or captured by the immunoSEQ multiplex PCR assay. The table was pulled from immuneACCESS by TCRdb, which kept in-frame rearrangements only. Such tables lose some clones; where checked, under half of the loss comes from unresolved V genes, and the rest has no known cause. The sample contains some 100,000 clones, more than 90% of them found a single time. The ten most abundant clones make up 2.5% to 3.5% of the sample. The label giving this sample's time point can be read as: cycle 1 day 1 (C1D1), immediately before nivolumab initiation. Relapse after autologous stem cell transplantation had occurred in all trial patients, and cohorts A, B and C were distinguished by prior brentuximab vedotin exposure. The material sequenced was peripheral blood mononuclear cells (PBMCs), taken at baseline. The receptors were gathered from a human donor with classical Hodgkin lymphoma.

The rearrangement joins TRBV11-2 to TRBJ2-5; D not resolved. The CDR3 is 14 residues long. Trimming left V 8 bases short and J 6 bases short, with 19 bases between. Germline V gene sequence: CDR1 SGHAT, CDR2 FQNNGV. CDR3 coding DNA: TGTGCCAGCTGTCGAGAGTTAGGCGCGCAGACCCAGTACTTC. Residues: CASCRELGAQTQYF.

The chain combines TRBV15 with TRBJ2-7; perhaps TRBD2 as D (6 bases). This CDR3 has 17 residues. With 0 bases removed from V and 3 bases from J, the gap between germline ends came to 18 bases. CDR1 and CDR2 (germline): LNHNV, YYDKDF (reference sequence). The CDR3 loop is CATSRDPGRGTFYEQYF. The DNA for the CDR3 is TGTGCCACCAGCAGAGATCCGGGACGCGGGACCTTCTACGAGCAGTACTTC.

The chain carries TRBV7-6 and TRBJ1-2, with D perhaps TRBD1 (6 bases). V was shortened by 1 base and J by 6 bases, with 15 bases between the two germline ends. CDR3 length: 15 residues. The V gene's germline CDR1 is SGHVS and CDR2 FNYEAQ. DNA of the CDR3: TGTGCCAGCAGCTTAGACTCGGGGAGGGGGAATGGCTACACCTTC. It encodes CASSLDSGRGNGYTF.

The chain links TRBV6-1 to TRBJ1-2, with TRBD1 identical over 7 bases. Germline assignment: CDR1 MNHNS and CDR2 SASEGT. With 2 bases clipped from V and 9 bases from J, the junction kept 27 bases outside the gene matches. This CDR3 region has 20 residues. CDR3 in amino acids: CASSERVPRDSLYMGRSYTF. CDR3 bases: TGTGCCAGCAGTGAAAGGGTGCCCCGGGACAGTCTATATATGGGTAGGAGCTACACCTTC.

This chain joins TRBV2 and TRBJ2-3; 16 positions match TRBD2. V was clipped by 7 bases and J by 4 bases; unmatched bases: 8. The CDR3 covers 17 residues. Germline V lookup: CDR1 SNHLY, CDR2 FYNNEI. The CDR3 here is CASTPGTSGRVADTQYF. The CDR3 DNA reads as TGTGCCAGCACCCCCGGGACTAGCGGGAGGGTCGCAGATACGCAGTATTTT.

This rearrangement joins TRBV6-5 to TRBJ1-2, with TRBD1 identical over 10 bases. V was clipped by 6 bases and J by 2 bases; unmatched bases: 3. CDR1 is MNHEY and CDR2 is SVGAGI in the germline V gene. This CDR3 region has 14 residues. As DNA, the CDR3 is TGTGCCAGCAGGGGACAGGGGATGAACTATGGCTACACCTTC. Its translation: CASRGQGMNYGYTF.

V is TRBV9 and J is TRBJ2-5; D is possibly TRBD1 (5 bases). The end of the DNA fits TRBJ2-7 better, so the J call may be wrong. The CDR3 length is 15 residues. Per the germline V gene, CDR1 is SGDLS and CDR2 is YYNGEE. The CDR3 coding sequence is TGTGCCAGCAGCGTAGGACAGTCTAGCTCCTACGAGCAGTACTTC. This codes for CASSVGQSSSYEQYF.

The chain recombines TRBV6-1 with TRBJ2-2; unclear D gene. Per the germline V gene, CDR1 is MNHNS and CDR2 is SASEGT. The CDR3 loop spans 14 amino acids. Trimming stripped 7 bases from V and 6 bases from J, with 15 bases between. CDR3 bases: TGTGCCAGCACCGATTTAGCCGAGGCCGGGGAGCTGTTTTTT. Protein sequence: CASTDLAEAGELFF.